This T cell receptor (beta chain) was captured by sequencing in a study of radiotherapy plus CTLA-4 blockade in lung cancer (dated by TCRdb to the late 2010s). Background for the entire study: Among enrolled patients, 18% had an objective response and about 30% reached disease control. What the authors observed across the whole study: After treatment with radiotherapy and ipilimumab, TCR clones that originated in tumors expanded in peripheral blood. The strongest predictors of response, as reported, were early dynamic changes in blood T cell clones along with a rise in serum interferon-beta after radiation.

Receptors were amplified or captured by the immunoSEQ multiplex PCR assay. TCRdb holds this immuneACCESS table with in-frame rearrangements only. Some clones are missing; in checked studies, unresolved V genes explain under half, and the rest has no known cause. The sample profile shows around 80,000 clones; over 65% of them were found once. Together, the top ten hold approximately 9.9% of the sample. In this study, focal radiation therapy paired with CTLA-4 blockade (ipilimumab) was tested in patients who had chemo-refractory metastatic non-small-cell lung cancer. For this clone: Its antigen has not been determined. Base qualities are not recorded, but no much larger clone differs from it by a single base.

Between the V and J ends, shortened by 2 bases and 6 bases respectively, the junction contains 19 bases. Reading the germline V gene gives CDR1 LGHNT and CDR2 FRNRAP. Counted from cysteine to phenylalanine, this CDR3 has 17 amino acids. Of the read, only the CDR3 DNA is kept; its 51 bases are in frame from base 1. Sample: peripheral blood, taken from a patient treated with radiotherapy plus ipilimumab. This chain is built from TRBV12-5 and TRBJ2-2; D gene: possibly TRBD1, on 6 matching bases. The receptor comes from a human donor with non-small cell lung cancer whose response to radiotherapy plus ipilimumab could not be evaluated. The CDR3 corresponds to CASGLIMVQGTAGELFF. The nucleotide sequence is TGTGCTAGTGGTTTGATCATGGTGCAGGGGACGGCCGGGGAGCTGTTTTTT.